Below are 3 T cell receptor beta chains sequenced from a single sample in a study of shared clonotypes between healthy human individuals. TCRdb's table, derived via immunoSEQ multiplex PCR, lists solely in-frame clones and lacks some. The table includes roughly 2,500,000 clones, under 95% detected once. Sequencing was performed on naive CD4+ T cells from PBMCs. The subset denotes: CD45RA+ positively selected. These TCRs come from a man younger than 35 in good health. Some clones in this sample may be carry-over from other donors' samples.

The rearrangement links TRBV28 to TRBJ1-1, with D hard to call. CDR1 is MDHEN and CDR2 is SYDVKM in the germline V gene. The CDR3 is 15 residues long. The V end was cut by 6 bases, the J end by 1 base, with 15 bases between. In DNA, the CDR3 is TGTGCCAGCAGCCCATGGGCGCAAAAGAACACTGAAGCTTTCTTT. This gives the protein CASSPWAQKNTEAFF.

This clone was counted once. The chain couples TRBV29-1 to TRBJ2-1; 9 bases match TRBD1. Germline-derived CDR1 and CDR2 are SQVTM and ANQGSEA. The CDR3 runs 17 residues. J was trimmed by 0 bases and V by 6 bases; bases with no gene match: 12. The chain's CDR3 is CSVTGLVTGGSYNEQFF. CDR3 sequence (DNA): TGCAGCGTCACAGGCCTGGTGACAGGGGGCTCCTACAATGAGCAGTTCTTC.

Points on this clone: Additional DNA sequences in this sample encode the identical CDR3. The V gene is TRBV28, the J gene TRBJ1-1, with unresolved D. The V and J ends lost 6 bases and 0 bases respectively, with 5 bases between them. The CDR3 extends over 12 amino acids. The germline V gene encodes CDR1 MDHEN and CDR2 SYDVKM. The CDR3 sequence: CASSTVNTEAFF. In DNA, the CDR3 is TGTGCCAGCAGCACAGTGAACACTGAAGCTTTCTTT.